The 26 T cell receptor beta chains below were found in one sample sequenced in a study of radiotherapy plus CTLA-4 blockade in lung cancer. Clones were sequenced by immunoSEQ multiplex PCR, and TCRdb holds only the in-frame ones, with some missing. In the table there are more than 25,000 clones, more than 60% of which are singletons. The sequencing used peripheral blood, collected from a patient treated with radiotherapy plus ipilimumab. The origin of the receptors is a human donor with non-small cell lung cancer who had stable disease on radiotherapy plus ipilimumab.

V usage is TRBV6-5 and J usage is TRBJ2-3; D call uncertain. Germline assignment: CDR1 MNHEY and CDR2 SVGAGI. The length of the CDR3 is 15 residues. Trimming removed 8 bases at V and 2 bases at J, with 17 bases between. The CDR3 loop is CASLTGPHFTDTQYF. The DNA of the CDR3 is TGTGCCAGCCTCACCGGACCACACTTCACAGATACGCAGTATTTT.

In this sample, this clone turned up once. The V call is TRBV14, the J call TRBJ2-5; D remains unclear. CDR1 and CDR2 (germline): SGHDN, FVKESK. Trimming cost V 1 base and J 5 bases, with 11 bases left between them. The CDR3 extends over 14 amino acids. The DNA for the CDR3 is TGTGCCAGCAGCCAAGCCTTAGTTGCCGAGACCCAGTACTTC. This gives the protein CASSQALVAETQYF.

The gene calls are TRBV14 and TRBJ1-2; D is possibly TRBD1 (5 bases). V lost 5 bases and J lost 2, with 12 bases in between. Germline-derived CDR1 and CDR2 are SGHDN and FVKESK. The CDR3 covers 14 residues. In DNA, the CDR3 is TGTGCCAGCAGCAGACGGGACGCCAACTATGGCTACACCTTC. Protein product: CASSRRDANYGYTF.

V and J are TRBV18 and TRBJ1-4, with a possible D match to TRBD1 (6 bases). Germline CDR1 reads KGHSH; CDR2 reads LQKENI. This CDR3 is built from 15 residues. Trimming took off 6 bases at V and 3 bases at J, with 14 bases between the two ends. CDR3 protein: CASSSKQGPNEKLFF. DNA of the CDR3: TGTGCCAGCTCGTCTAAACAGGGACCTAATGAAAAACTGTTTTTT.

This clone has more than one count but fewer than ten. V usage is TRBV19 and J usage is TRBJ1-4; D is uncertain. This CDR3 contains 14 residues. Germline-derived CDR1 and CDR2 are LNHDA and SQIVND (reference sequence). Trimming cost V 5 bases and J 8 bases, with 15 bases left between them. CDR3 in DNA: TGTGCCAGTAGTGGGCCCAGCCTTTTGGAAAAACTGTTTTTT. Amino acid sequence: CASSGPSLLEKLFF.

This clone has just one count. The chain couples TRBV5-5 to TRBJ1-6; TRBD1 is a possible D gene (6 bases). The CDR3 totals 15 residues. Germline V gene sequence: CDR1 SGHKS, CDR2 YYEKEE (reference sequence). The V gene lost 0 bases and the J gene lost 6 bases, with 10 bases spanning the gap. The CDR3 DNA reads TGTGCCAGCAGCTTGGGCGGACAGACTAATTCACCCCTCCACTTT. This sequence encodes CASSLGGQTNSPLHF.

This chain connects TRBV19 to TRBJ2-3; the D is unclear. Germline V gene sequence: CDR1 LNHDA, CDR2 SQIVND (reference sequence). This CDR3 spans 15 amino acids. The V and J ends lost 2 bases and 0 bases respectively, with 9 bases between them. The CDR3 coding sequence is TGTGCCAGTAGTATAACCTACTCAAGCACAGATACGCAGTATTTT. This encodes CASSITYSSTDTQYF.

V is TRBV9 and J is TRBJ1-1, with 8 bases identical to TRBD1. V lost 3 bases, J lost 7 bases, and 5 bases stayed unmatched. Germline CDR1 is SGDLS and CDR2 is YYNGEE. The CDR3 runs to 13 residues. CDR3 loop: CASSEQGGREAFF. The CDR3 DNA is TGTGCCAGCAGCGAACAGGGGGGCCGTGAAGCTTTCTTT.

This chain connects TRBV5-1 to TRBJ1-2, with 7 bases lining up with TRBD1. The trim removed 3 bases at V and 5 bases at J, leaving 13 bases unmatched. Germline loops: CDR1 SGHRS, CDR2 YFSETQ. This CDR3 has 16 residues. The CDR3 reads CASSWTTGTDRYGYTF. The CDR3 DNA is TGCGCCAGCAGCTGGACGACCGGGACAGACCGATATGGCTACACCTTC.

The chain links TRBV6-5 to TRBJ1-6, with 7 bases that match TRBD1. This CDR3 has 15 residues. Germline-derived CDR1 and CDR2 are MNHEY and SVGAGI. J lost 3 bases, V lost 6 bases, and 5 bases had no gene match. The CDR3 DNA reads as TGTGCCAGCAGGTGGGACAGCAACTATAATTCACCCCTCCACTTT. Translating it yields CASRWDSNYNSPLHF.

This clone was recorded only once. The rearrangement links TRBV18 to TRBJ1-2, with D unresolved. Germline V CDR1 and CDR2: KGHSH, LQKENI. V dropped 0 bases and J dropped 4 bases, with 12 bases sitting between them. CDR3 length equals 15 residues. The CDR3 sequence is CASSPPSSKLYGYTF. Written as DNA, the CDR3 is TGTGCCAGCTCACCACCGTCGTCCAAGCTCTATGGCTACACCTTC.

The V call is TRBV20-1, the J call TRBJ2-1; tentative D call: TRBD1 (6 bases). Trimming stripped 3 bases from V and 10 bases from J, with 7 bases between. The germline V gene has CDR1 DFQATT and CDR2 SNEGSKA (reference sequence). The CDR3 contains 10 residues. The CDR3 here is CSASGTEQFF. The CDR3 DNA reads as TGCAGTGCTAGCGGGACAGAGCAGTTCTTC.

This chain joins TRBV2 and TRBJ1-2; D gene uncertain. This CDR3 is built from 12 residues. CDR1 and CDR2 (germline): SNHLY, FYNNEI. The V and J ends lost 7 bases and 5 bases respectively, with 11 bases between them. CDR3 region: CASTYRDYGYTF. In DNA, the CDR3 is TGTGCCAGCACGTATAGGGATTATGGCTACACCTTC.

In its sample, this clone is large. This chain links TRBV19 with TRBJ2-7, with 9 bases fitting TRBD2. The CDR3 totals 14 residues. Germline lookup yields CDR1 LNHDA and CDR2 SQIVND (reference sequence). V lost 2 bases and J lost 3; bases outside the gene matches: 2. CDR3 in amino acids: CASSILAGNYEQYF. CDR3 DNA: TGTGCCAGTAGTATACTAGCGGGGAACTACGAGCAGTACTTC.

V gene TRBV9 combines with J gene TRBJ2-6, with D uncertain. This CDR3 contains 14 residues. The V gene's germline CDR1 is SGDLS and CDR2 YYNGEE. Trimming left V 0 bases short and J 2 bases short, with 3 bases between. CDR3 DNA sequence: TGTGCCAGCAGCGTAGATCCTGGGGCCAACGTCCTGACTTTC. Residues: CASSVDPGANVLTF.

The chain couples TRBV27 to TRBJ2-7, with 8 bases lining up with TRBD2. Trimming removed 8 bases from V and 6 bases from J; junction bases left unmatched: 12. CDR1 MNHEY and CDR2 SMNVEV come from the germline V gene (reference sequence). There are 14 residues in the CDR3. The DNA for the CDR3 is TGTGCCAGCCGGAAGAGCGGGGGCACGGGCGAGCAGTACGTC. Translation: CASRKSGGTGEQYV.

The rearrangement links TRBV30 to TRBJ2-5; weak D call: TRBD2 (6 bases). V lost 0 bases and J 1 base, leaving 12 bases between the germline ends. This CDR3 has 15 residues. The germline V gene encodes CDR1 GTSNPN and CDR2 SVGIG (reference sequence). In DNA form, the CDR3 reads TGTGCCTGGAGTGTACAAATGGGGGGCCAAGAGACCCAGTACTTC. Translation: CAWSVQMGGQETQYF.

The chain couples TRBV29-1 to TRBJ1-2, with D possibly being TRBD1 (5 bases). There are 13 residues in the CDR3. Trimming took 5 bases from V and 8 from J, leaving 18 bases between them. Germline CDR1 SQVTM, CDR2 ANQGSEA. In DNA, the CDR3 is TGCAGCGTTTGGGGCTCCGGGACGTCGGGCTACACCTTC. It codes for CSVWGSGTSGYTF.

The CDR3 DNA reads as TGCGCCAGCAGCCAAGATTCTACACGATCCCACTATGGCTACACCTTC. This gives the protein CASSQDSTRSHYGYTF. The gene calls are TRBV4-3 and TRBJ1-2; D is unresolved. This CDR3 has 16 residues. Germline V gene data show CDR1 as LGHNA and CDR2 as YSLEER. The ends were cut back, 0 bases at V and 3 bases at J, with 14 bases in the middle.

This clone was observed once. The CDR3 loop is CASSLSVWGALGYTF. CDR3 bases: TGTGCCAGCAGTTTATCAGTATGGGGGGCGCTCGGCTACACCTTC. The chain employs TRBV28 and TRBJ1-2, with D possibly matching TRBD1 (6 bases). The germline CDR1 and CDR2 sequences are MDHEN and SYDVKM. Between the trimmed V and J ends, which lost 1 base and 8 bases, there was a span of 17 bases. The CDR3 consists of 15 residues.

The chain is built from TRBV30 and TRBJ1-5; TRBD1 might be the D (5 bases). V lost 2 bases to trimming and J lost 4 bases, with 9 bases between them. The CDR3 covers 13 residues. Germline CDR1 is GTSNPN and CDR2 is SVGIG (reference sequence). The CDR3 DNA is TGTGCCTGGAGTCCTGGGGCAAATCAGCCCCAGCATTTT. Translation gives CAWSPGANQPQHF.

The gene calls are TRBV4-1 and TRBJ1-6; D call uncertain. With 1 base removed from V and 4 bases from J, the gap between germline ends came to 11 bases. Looked up from germline, CDR1 is MGHRA and CDR2 is YSYEKL. The CDR3 loop spans 16 amino acids. This chain's CDR3 is CASSQVAVLYNSPLHF. CDR3 DNA sequence: TGCGCCAGCAGCCAAGTAGCGGTCCTTTATAATTCACCCCTCCACTTT.

The V gene is TRBV5-1, the J gene TRBJ1-1, with TRBD1 matching 8 bases. This CDR3 spans 15 amino acids. V trimming: 1 base; J trimming: 0 bases; junction bases outside the gene matches: 2. Germline loops: CDR1 SGHRS, CDR2 YFSETQ. The CDR3 DNA follows: TGCGCCAGCAGCTTGTCGGGACAGGTGAACACTGAAGCTTTCTTT. It codes for CASSLSGQVNTEAFF.

The CDR3 region is CASSSRDRRSTEAFF. As DNA, the CDR3 is TGTGCCAGCAGTTCCCGGGACAGGAGATCCACTGAAGCTTTCTTT. J is TRBJ1-1 and V is TRBV27; 8 positions match TRBD1. This CDR3 comprises 15 residues. From germline, CDR1 is MNHEY and CDR2 SMNVEV (reference sequence). V lost 4 bases and J lost 4; bases outside the gene matches: 8.

This clone was recorded a few times. V usage is TRBV19 and J usage is TRBJ1-3; a possible D gene is TRBD1 (5 bases). The V end was cut by 3 bases, the J end by 3 bases, with 12 bases between. From germline, CDR1 is LNHDA and CDR2 SQIVND (reference sequence). This CDR3 is built from 15 residues. In DNA form, the CDR3 reads TGTGCCAGTAGTATTGCAGGGCGAGGTGGAAACACCATATATTTT. The encoded protein is CASSIAGRGGNTIYF.

This clone has just one count. J is TRBJ1-2 and V is TRBV6-5; D is uncertain. Germline CDR1 is MNHEY and CDR2 is SVGAGI. The V gene lost 2 bases and the J gene lost 7 bases, with 5 bases spanning the gap. The CDR3 consists of 11 residues. The CDR3 DNA sequence: TGTGCCAGCAGTTACGTGGGTGGCTACACCTTC. Translation gives CASSYVGGYTF.